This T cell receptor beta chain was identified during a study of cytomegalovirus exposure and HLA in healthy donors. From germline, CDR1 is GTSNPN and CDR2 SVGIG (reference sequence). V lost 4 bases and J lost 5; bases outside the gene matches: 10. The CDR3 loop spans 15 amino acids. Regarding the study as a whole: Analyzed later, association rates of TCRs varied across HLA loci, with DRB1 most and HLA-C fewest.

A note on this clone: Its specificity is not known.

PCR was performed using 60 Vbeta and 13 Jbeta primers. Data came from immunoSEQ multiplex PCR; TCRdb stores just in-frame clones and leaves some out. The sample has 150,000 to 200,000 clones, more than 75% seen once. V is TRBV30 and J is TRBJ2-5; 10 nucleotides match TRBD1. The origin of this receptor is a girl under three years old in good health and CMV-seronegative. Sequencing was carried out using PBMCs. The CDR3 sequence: CAWTPTGQGGETQYF. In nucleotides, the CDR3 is TGTGCCTGGACTCCCACTGGACAGGGGGGCGAGACCCAGTACTTC.